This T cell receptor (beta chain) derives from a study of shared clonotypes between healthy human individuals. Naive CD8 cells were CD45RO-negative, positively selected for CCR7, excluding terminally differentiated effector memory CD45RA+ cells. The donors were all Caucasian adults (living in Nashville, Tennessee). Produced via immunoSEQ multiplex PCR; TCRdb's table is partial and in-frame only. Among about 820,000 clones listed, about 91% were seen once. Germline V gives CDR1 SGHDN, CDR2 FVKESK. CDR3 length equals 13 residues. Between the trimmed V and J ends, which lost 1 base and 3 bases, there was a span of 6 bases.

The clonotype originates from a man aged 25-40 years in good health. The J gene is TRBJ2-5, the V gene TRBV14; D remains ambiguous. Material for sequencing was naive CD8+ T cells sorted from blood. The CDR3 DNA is TGTGCCAGCAGCCAAGTCTTCGAAGAGACCCAGTACTTC. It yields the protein CASSQVFEETQYF.